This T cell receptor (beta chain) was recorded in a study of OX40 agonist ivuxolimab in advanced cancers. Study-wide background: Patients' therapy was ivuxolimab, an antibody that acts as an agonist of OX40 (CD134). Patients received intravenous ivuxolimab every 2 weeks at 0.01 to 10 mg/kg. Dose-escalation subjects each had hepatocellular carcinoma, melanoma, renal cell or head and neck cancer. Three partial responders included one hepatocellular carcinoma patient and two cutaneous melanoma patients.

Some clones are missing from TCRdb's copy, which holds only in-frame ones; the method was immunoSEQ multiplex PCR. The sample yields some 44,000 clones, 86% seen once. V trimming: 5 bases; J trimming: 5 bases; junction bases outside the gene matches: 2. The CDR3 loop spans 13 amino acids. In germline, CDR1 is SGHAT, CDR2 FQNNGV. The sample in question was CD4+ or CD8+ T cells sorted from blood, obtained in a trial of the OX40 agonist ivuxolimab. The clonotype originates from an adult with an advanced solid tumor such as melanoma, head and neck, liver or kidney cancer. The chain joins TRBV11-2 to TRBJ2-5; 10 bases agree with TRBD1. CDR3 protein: CASSRQGAETQYF. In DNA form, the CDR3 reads TGTGCCAGCAGCCGACAGGGGGCCGAGACCCAGTACTTC. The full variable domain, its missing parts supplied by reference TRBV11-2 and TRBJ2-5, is EAGVAQSPRYKIIEKRQSVAFWCNPISGHATLYWYQQILGQGPKLLIQFQNNGVVDDSQLPKDRFSAERLKGVDSTLKIQPAKLEDSAVYLCASSRQGAETQYFGPGTRLLVL.